This TCR beta chain is drawn from a study of blood T cell repertoires in COVID-19 (dated by TCRdb to the early 2020s). As for the study more broadly: Collaborator samples came from the United States, Italy and Spain and covered acute and convalescent phases of COVID-19. Samples came from the ongoing ImmuneRACE study (first 160 participants) plus 1,254 subjects from 6 global collaborators. Sample metadata almost always included a de-identified subject ID, COVID-19 status, age in years and sex. Where HLA class I and class II types were available, the types were taken from metadata supplied by the sample provider, not from assay-based typing. Subjects who had been exposed to COVID-19, were actively infected with it, or had recovered from it provided the deeply sampled blood TCRbeta repertoires that made up the dataset. The repertoires were made available in a free public database intended to serve as a resource for research on the immune response to SARS-CoV-2. The material from the prospective study consisted of cDNA or gDNA derived from T cells, B-cell-depleted T cells, or PBMCs.

V is cut back by 1 base and J by 3 bases, with 5 bases in the junction unmatched. Based on the germline V gene (reference sequence), the CDR1 and CDR2 sequences are SGHNT and YYREEE. The CDR3 covers 16 residues, taking in both the cysteine and the phenylalanine. Of all the DNA, just the CDR3 is kept, 48 bases in frame from base 1. Whole blood was collected in K2EDTA tubes by collaborating institutions according to the institutions' own protocols. Collaborator samples were shipped for TCRbeta analysis as frozen whole blood, isolated PBMCs, or DNA extracted from either sample type. Overall study results and their limits: The quantity of clinical and demographic metadata differed by source and by participant and was supplied without curation.

TCRbeta CDR3 regions were amplified from genomic DNA by means of the immunoSEQ Assay, a bias-controlled multiplex PCR. From the authors' description of their analysis: The number of nucleated cells in each sample was estimated from the amplification of reference gene primers within the assay. Sequence reads were collapsed and filtered to measure the absolute abundance of every unique TCRbeta CDR3 rearrangement. For each sample, productive Simpson clonality was calculated as the square root of Simpson's diversity index across productive rearrangements. Imported from immuneACCESS, the table was reduced by TCRdb to in-frame sequences with V and J called. These copies leave out some clones; in studies compared against another copy, an unresolved V gene accounts for under half, and the cause of the remainder is not known. For V, J and clone size, that table is used; D and trimming come from the DNA. A total of approximately 160,000 clones appear in this sample, about 86% of them only once. In total, the top ten clones hold about 7.3% of the sample.

Worth noting for this clone: What antigen it recognizes has not been identified. Base qualities are missing; no much larger clone stands one base away.

The chain employs TRBV5-4 and TRBJ2-1, and 9 junction bases match TRBD1. The sequencing sample was made of peripheral blood. The sequence derives from a middle-aged man with active or convalescent COVID-19. In nucleotide form, the sequence is TGTGCCAGCAGCTTGCCCGGGACAGGGCACTACAATGAGCAGTTCTTC. Its amino acids are CASSLPGTGHYNEQFF.